This entry concerns a single T cell receptor beta chain. This clonotype was seen at least ten times. Its antigen is not yet known. Base-call qualities are not available, and no considerably larger clone is one nucleotide away. The CDR3 holds 15 amino acids from the cysteine to the phenylalanine. Here the CDR3 DNA is all that survives: 45 bases in frame from base 1. CDR1 KGHSH and CDR2 LQKENI were looked up in the germline V gene. Between the V and J ends, shortened by 1 base and 0 bases respectively, the junction contains 9 bases. These data belong to a study of early T cells in non-severe SARS-CoV-2 infection (dated by TCRdb to about 2021). For the wider study: Because TCR sequencing relied on bulk RNA taken from unsorted whole blood, pairing of alpha and beta chains was not possible.

Libraries came from 5' RACE. Instrument used: NextSeq 500. To correct for sequencing error and PCR bias, the TCR library protocol tagged individual cDNA molecules with unique molecular identifiers. Both TCR alpha and beta chains were sequenced, and tight co-correlation was observed between alpha and beta sequence abundances in each sample. Regarding the original processing steps: Decombinator V4 was used to annotate TCR sequences for V gene, J gene and CDR3. Expanded TCRs were defined as changing significantly between any two time points under a Poisson model with p below 0.0001. TCR abundances were normalised to the total number of TCRs sequenced in each sample and reported as counts per million. MAIT TCRs were defined by TRAV1-2 paired with TRAJ12, TRAJ20 or TRAJ33, and iNKT TCRs by TRAV10 paired with TRAJ18. A search of VDJdb, accessed on 1 November 2021, was run for TCRs annotated to CMV, EBV and SARS-CoV-2, with TCRs annotated for multiple antigens excluded. Starting from the raw public reads, TCRdb applied fastp trimming at Q25, assembled clones with MiXCR and retained in-frame beta chains. When rows share a CDR3 protein, they turn into one entry using the most common DNA and genes. These V and J calls originate from TCRdb's pipeline instead of the authors' own analysis. This sample is represented by 37,000 or so distinct CDR3 sequences; approximately 5.9% of them were singletons. The top ten clones comprise 4.5% to 5.5% of the sample.

Set within a cohort of healthcare workers in London, UK, this nested case-control study involved weekly PCR testing of nasopharyngeal swabs along with blood sampling. Between 23 and 31 March 2020, the week of the UK lockdown, healthcare workers were enrolled and then followed up weekly for as long as 16 weeks. What the study reported, not specific to this receptor: VDJdb matching was skewed toward anti-spike CD8 responses, so virus-specific expansions were likely underestimated and private and CD4 specificities were missed.

Sequencing was performed on whole blood. The chain is encoded by TRBV18 joined to TRBJ1-1; perhaps TRBD1 is the D gene, with 5 bases matching. This receptor was taken from an adult who was a healthcare worker with PCR-confirmed SARS-CoV-2 infection or an uninfected control (not recorded which). The DNA sequence is TGTGCCAGCTCACCACGACAGTACATGAACACTGAAGCTTTCTTT. Translated, it gives CASSPRQYMNTEAFF.